A single sample gave rise to the 29 T cell receptor beta chains below, sequenced in a study of blood T cell repertoires in COVID-19. Assay used: immunoSEQ multiplex PCR; TCRdb lists only in-frame clones, some missing. The sample holds more than 450,000 clones; around 87% are singletons and the top ten take around 0.7%. Sample: PBMCs or T cells enriched from blood (not recorded which). Receptors originate from a young woman who had recovered from COVID-19.

This rearrangement joins TRBV6-5 to TRBJ1-5; no clear D. Germline assignment: CDR1 MNHEY and CDR2 SVGAGI. Trimming removed 5 bases at V and 0 bases at J, with 5 bases between. This CDR3 spans 13 amino acids. The CDR3 DNA follows: TGTGCCAGCAGTCTTAATAGCAATCAGCCCCAGCATTTT. Translation gives CASSLNSNQPQHF.

This chain joins TRBV10-3 and TRBJ2-1, with D tentatively TRBD1 (6 bases). Germline-derived CDR1 and CDR2 are ENHRY and SYGVKD. The CDR3 sequence is 17 residues long. Trimming took 0 bases from V and 11 from J, leaving 23 bases between them. The CDR3 nucleotides are TGTGCCATCAGTGAGTCGAAGTCTACAGGGACGAGAAATAAGCAGTTCTTC. Protein sequence: CAISESKSTGTRNKQFF.

The genes are TRBV7-8 and TRBJ2-7, with a possible D match to TRBD1 (6 bases). V shed 5 bases and J shed 5 bases, with 13 bases lying between them. CDR1 and CDR2 (germline): SGHVS, FQNEAQ. This CDR3 has 13 residues. This CDR3 reads CASSPDRLNEQYF. The DNA of the CDR3 is TGTGCCAGCAGCCCCGACAGGCTCAACGAGCAGTACTTC.

J is TRBJ2-2 and V is TRBV5-1; tentatively, D is TRBD2 (6 bases). V was cut by 6 bases and J by 0 bases, with 18 bases left in between. Germline values: CDR1 SGHRS, CDR2 YFSETQ. The CDR3 length is 17 residues. CDR3: CASKLGLSNANTGELFF. DNA for the CDR3: TGCGCCAGCAAACTGGGACTTAGTAACGCGAACACCGGGGAGCTGTTTTTT.

The chain joins TRBV30 to TRBJ2-5, with TRBD2 matching over 8 bases. With 3 bases clipped from V and 5 bases from J, the junction kept 8 bases outside the gene matches. CDR1 is GTSNPN, CDR2 SVGIG, per germline (reference sequence). There are 14 residues in the CDR3. This chain's CDR3 is CAWSRGLVEETQYF. In DNA form, the CDR3 reads TGTGCCTGGAGCCGGGGACTAGTTGAGGAGACCCAGTACTTC.

The gene calls are TRBV6-5 and TRBJ2-2; the match to TRBD2 covers 9 bases. CDR3 length: 16 amino acids. CDR1 and CDR2 (germline): MNHEY, SVGAGI. The ends lost 3 bases at V and 3 bases at J; junction bases unmatched: 5. CDR3 bases: TGTGCCAGCAGTTATCCCCTAGCGGGGTACACCGGGGAGCTGTTTTTT. Residues: CASSYPLAGYTGELFF.

The J gene is TRBJ1-5, the V gene TRBV6-5; the D is unclear. V was trimmed by 5 bases and J by 3 bases, leaving 14 bases between them. From germline, CDR1 is MNHEY and CDR2 SVGAGI. The CDR3 contains 15 residues. The CDR3, as DNA: TGTGCCAGCAGTCGAGAGGGAGGTTCCAATCAGCCCCAGCATTTT. Its protein product is CASSREGGSNQPQHF.

Comment on this clone: One junction end does not reproduce the germline sequence, and a read error may be involved. The rearrangement links TRBV6-5 to TRBJ2-5, with D perhaps matching TRBD1 (5 bases). The germline V gene has CDR1 MNHEY and CDR2 SVGAGI. CDR3 length: 13 residues. The CDR3 DNA is TGTGCCAGCAATTACCCAGGGATGGAGACCCAGTACTTC. The encoded protein is CASNYPGMETQYF.

The V gene is TRBV19, the J gene TRBJ2-5; TRBD1 matches 10 bases. Germline values: CDR1 LNHDA, CDR2 SQIVND (reference sequence). This CDR3 region has 15 residues. J lost 2 bases, V lost 5 bases, and 5 bases had no gene match. As DNA, the CDR3 is TGTGCCAGTAGTCGGACAGGGGGTTTACAAGAGACCCAGTACTTC. The encoded protein is CASSRTGGLQETQYF.

This clone was recorded a few times. The chain joins TRBV2 to TRBJ2-1; TRBD2 matches 7 bases. With 3 bases clipped from V and 3 bases from J, the junction kept 2 bases outside the gene matches. Germline V gives CDR1 SNHLY, CDR2 FYNNEI. The CDR3 covers 14 residues. The DNA for the CDR3 is TGTGCCAGCAGTGACGGGGGGATCTACAATGAGCAGTTCTTC. Translating gives CASSDGGIYNEQFF.

The chain is built from TRBV6-5 and TRBJ1-5; 7 nucleotides match TRBD1. The CDR3 is made up of 14 amino acids. Germline V lookup: CDR1 MNHEY, CDR2 SVGAGI. V lost 4 bases and J lost 7; bases outside the gene matches: 7. The CDR3 nucleotides are TGTGCCAGCAGTTTTACAGGGGAAGGGCAGCCCCAGCATTTT. Protein sequence: CASSFTGEGQPQHF.

This sequence joins TRBV14 and TRBJ2-5, with 10 bases aligning to TRBD2. Trimming removed 3 bases from V and 5 bases from J; junction bases left unmatched: 9. CDR1 and CDR2 (germline): SGHDN, FVKESK. This CDR3 spans 16 amino acids. Here the CDR3 DNA reads TGTGCCAGCAGCCAGCTAGCGGGGGCGACGGGGGAGACCCAGTACTTC. Translating it yields CASSQLAGATGETQYF.

This chain joins TRBV12-5 and TRBJ2-3, with 7 bases that match TRBD1. CDR1 is LGHNT and CDR2 is FRNRAP in the germline V gene. CDR3 length: 14 amino acids. J was trimmed by 5 bases and V by 6 bases; bases with no gene match: 8. CDR3 region: CASGLNRGEDTQYF. CDR3 sequence (DNA): TGTGCTAGTGGCCTGAACAGGGGTGAAGATACGCAGTATTTT.

The gene calls are TRBV30 and TRBJ1-2; D unclear. Per germline, CDR1 GTSNPN and CDR2 SVGIG (reference sequence). CDR3 size: 15 residues. V was pared by 0 bases and J by 5 bases, with 16 bases between. The CDR3 DNA is TGTGCCTGGAGTGTACGAGCTACAGCCCTTTATGGCTACACCTTC. Translated: CAWSVRATALYGYTF.

The CDR3 reads CASSHRQGRELSETQYF. CDR3 bases: TGTGCCAGCAGCCACCGACAGGGGCGCGAATTATCAGAGACCCAGTACTTC. The chain employs TRBV4-2 and TRBJ2-5; 8 bases line up with TRBD1. The V gene's germline CDR1 is LGHNA and CDR2 YNFKEQ. V shed 3 bases, J shed 4 bases, and the junction held 13 bases outside the gene matches. The CDR3 has 17 amino acids.

The chain combines TRBV7-9 with TRBJ1-1; D unclear. V was shortened by 5 bases and J by 4 bases, with 11 bases between the two germline ends. Germline V CDR1 and CDR2: SEHNR, FQNEAQ (reference sequence). CDR3 size: 13 residues. CDR3 region: CASSPPSGTEAFF. The CDR3 region has the DNA TGTGCCAGCAGCCCTCCTTCGGGCACTGAAGCTTTCTTT.

The rearrangement joins TRBV21-1 to TRBJ1-1. TRBV21-1 is recorded as a pseudogene. CDR3 size: 16 residues. DNA of the CDR3: TGTGCCAGCAGCATATTTGGAGGGGCCAGCTACACTGAAGCTTTCTTT. Its translation: CASSIFGGASYTEAFF.

The V and J genes are TRBV5-1 and TRBJ2-7; 12 bases map to TRBD1. The CDR3 is 16 residues long. CDR1 and CDR2 (germline): SGHRS, YFSETQ. With V trimmed by 4 bases and J by 8 bases, 13 bases remained unmatched. As DNA, the CDR3 is TGCGCCAGCAGCCTGGGTGATGGGACAGGGGGCAGCAAGCAGTACTTC. As protein: CASSLGDGTGGSKQYF.

This clone was detected once. The V gene is TRBV5-6, the J gene TRBJ1-2, with D possibly being TRBD1 (6 bases). The ends were cut back, 4 bases at V and 0 bases at J, with 13 bases in the middle. The CDR3 length is 15 residues. Germline assignment: CDR1 SGHDT and CDR2 YYEEEE. The CDR3 nucleotides read TGTGCCAGCAGCGAACCGAGGACAGCTAACTATGGCTACACCTTC. The encoded protein is CASSEPRTANYGYTF.

The chain couples TRBV11-2 to TRBJ1-2; D is perhaps TRBD1 (6 bases). This CDR3 region has 15 residues. Germline V gene lookup returns CDR1 SGHAT and CDR2 FQNNGV. V was cut by 5 bases and J by 4 bases, with 17 bases left in between. The CDR3 loop reads CASSQRTAPLYGYTF. CDR3 coding DNA: TGTGCCAGCAGCCAACGGACAGCACCACTCTATGGCTACACCTTC.

This clone was picked up one time. This chain joins TRBV4-1 and TRBJ1-5; TRBD1 matches 10 bases. The CDR3 spans 17 residues. Germline V gene data show CDR1 as MGHRA and CDR2 as YSYEKL. The junction had 10 bases not matched to a gene; V was cut back by 4 bases and J by 4 bases. CDR3 in amino acids: CASSPETGGYMNQPQHF. The CDR3 DNA sequence: TGCGCCAGCAGCCCCGAGACAGGGGGCTACATGAATCAGCCCCAGCATTTT.

This sequence joins TRBV4-1 and TRBJ2-7; 9 bases align to TRBD1. V lost 8 bases and J lost 0; bases outside the gene matches: 8. Germline assignment: CDR1 MGHRA and CDR2 YSYEKL. The CDR3 spans 15 residues. For the CDR3, the DNA is TGCGCCAGCGCATCCGGGACAGGGAGCTCCTACGAGCAGTACTTC. It specifies CASASGTGSSYEQYF.

V is TRBV5-1 and J is TRBJ2-1, with 11 bases fitting TRBD1. The CDR3 loop spans 14 amino acids. Germline trimming cut 3 bases from V and 7 bases from J; bases unmatched to any gene: 3. Looked up from germline, CDR1 is SGHRS and CDR2 is YFSETQ. The CDR3 spells CASSSDRGPNEQFF. CDR3 bases: TGCGCCAGCAGCTCGGACAGGGGGCCGAATGAGCAGTTCTTC. Looking up the rest from reference TRBV5-1 and TRBJ2-1 gives the full variable domain: KAGVTQTPRYLIKTRGQQVTLSCSPISGHRSVSWYQQTPGQGLQFLFEYFSETQRNKGNFPGRFSGRQFSNSRSEMNVSTLELGDSALYLCASSSDRGPNEQFFGPGTRLTVL.

The chain carries TRBV18 and TRBJ2-3, with a possible D match to TRBD2 (7 bases). The CDR3 runs 16 residues. Trimming cost V 3 bases and J 3 bases, with 16 bases left between them. Germline CDR1 and CDR2: KGHSH and LQKENI. CDR3 DNA sequence: TGTGCCAGCTCACCCCGCGGAGGGGGGGGGACAGATACGCAGTATTTT. Protein product: CASSPRGGGGTDTQYF.

CDR3 loop: CASRVLVTNEQFF. The CDR3 nucleotides read TGTGCCAGCAGGGTACTAGTCACGAATGAGCAGTTCTTC. V gene TRBV12-3 or TRBV12-4 combines with J gene TRBJ2-1, with D possibly matching TRBD2 (5 bases). Trimming cost V 6 bases and J 7 bases, with 13 bases left between them. The CDR3 is 13 residues long.

V and J are TRBV7-8 and TRBJ1-2; 8 bases line up with TRBD1. V gave up 0 bases and J gave up 5 bases; unmatched junction bases: 11. This CDR3 is 17 amino acids long. CDR1 and CDR2 (germline): SGHVS, FQNEAQ. The CDR3 DNA sequence: TGTGCCAGCAGCTTAGCGGGGGGTCCAGGGGGCGGGTATGGCTACACCTTC. It specifies CASSLAGGPGGGYGYTF.

V gene TRBV30 combines with J gene TRBJ1-5; D perhaps matches TRBD1 (5 bases). V lost 5 bases to trimming and J lost 5 bases, with 19 bases between them. This CDR3 is 15 amino acids long. Germline CDR1 reads GTSNPN; CDR2 reads SVGIG (reference sequence). The CDR3 here is CAWGTSGSPYQPQHF. As DNA, the CDR3 is TGTGCCTGGGGTACCTCAGGGTCCCCTTATCAGCCCCAGCATTTT.

CDR3 DNA: TGTGCCAGCAGTACACCCCGGGACAGCCACGAGCAGTACTTC. Amino acid sequence: CASSTPRDSHEQYF. J is TRBJ2-7 and V is TRBV28; TRBD1 agrees at 7 bases. The CDR3 spans 14 residues. Germline V gives CDR1 MDHEN, CDR2 SYDVKM. V was pared by 5 bases and J by 5 bases, with 9 bases of the junction left unmatched.

V is TRBV7-9 and J is TRBJ2-3; D is ambiguous. V lost 5 bases and J lost 5, with 11 bases in between. Germline V lookup: CDR1 SEHNR, CDR2 FQNEAQ (reference sequence). The CDR3 loop spans 13 amino acids. This chain's CDR3 is CASSPIAGDTQYF. In nucleotides, the CDR3 is TGTGCCAGCAGCCCTATCGCCGGAGATACGCAGTATTTT.